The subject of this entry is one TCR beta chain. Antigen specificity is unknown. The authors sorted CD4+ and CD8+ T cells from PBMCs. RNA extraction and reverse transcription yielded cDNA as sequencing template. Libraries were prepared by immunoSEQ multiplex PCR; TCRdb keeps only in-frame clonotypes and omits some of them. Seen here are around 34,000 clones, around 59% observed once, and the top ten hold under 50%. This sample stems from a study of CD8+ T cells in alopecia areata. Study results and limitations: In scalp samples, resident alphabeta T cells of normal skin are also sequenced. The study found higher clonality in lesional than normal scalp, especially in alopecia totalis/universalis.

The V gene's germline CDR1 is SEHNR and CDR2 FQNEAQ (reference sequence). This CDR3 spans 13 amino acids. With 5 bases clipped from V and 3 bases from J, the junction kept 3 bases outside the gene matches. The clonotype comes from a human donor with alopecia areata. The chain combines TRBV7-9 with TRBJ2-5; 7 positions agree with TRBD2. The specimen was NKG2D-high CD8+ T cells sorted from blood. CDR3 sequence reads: CASSTGLEETQYF. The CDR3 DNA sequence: TGTGCCAGCAGCACCGGACTAGAAGAGACCCAGTACTTC.